This T cell receptor beta chain was captured in a study of blood T cell repertoires in COVID-19. Study details: Acute and convalescent COVID-19 specimens originated in the United States, Italy and Spain. PBMCs, B-cell-depleted T cells, or T cells provided the cDNA or gDNA that made up the material.

Under the authors' procedure: The assay estimated nucleated cells by amplifying reference gene primers. Data came from immunoSEQ multiplex PCR; TCRdb stores just in-frame clones and leaves some out. V, J and clone size are taken as reported in that table, and D and trimming were inferred from the DNA itself. Counted here are 150,000 to 200,000 clones, roughly 76% occurring once; the ten biggest clones make up about 11%. Followed longitudinally, the Seattle patients had been enrolled during active infection. The CDR3 covers 15 residues. Trimming left V 2 bases short and J 0 bases short, with 11 bases between. Germline V gene data show CDR1 as MGHRA and CDR2 as YSYEKL.

The source is a middle-aged woman with COVID-19, enrolled during active disease. This sequence joins TRBV4-1 and TRBJ2-7; D is ambiguous. The material sequenced was peripheral blood. DNA for the CDR3: TGCGCCAGCAGCCAACGTCAGGTACTCTCCTACGAGCAGTACTTC. Protein product: CASSQRQVLSYEQYF.